The next 17 T cell receptor beta chains were all read from a single sample in a study of OX40 agonist ivuxolimab in advanced cancers. Generated by immunoSEQ multiplex PCR, the TCRdb table keeps only in-frame clones and is missing some. The sample has over 80,000 clones, roughly 90% seen once; the top ten hold more than 5.5%. The sequences come from CD4+ or CD8+ T cells sorted from blood, collected in a trial of the OX40 agonist ivuxolimab. Receptor source: an adult with an advanced solid tumor such as melanoma, head and neck, liver or kidney cancer.

The J gene is TRBJ2-1, the V gene TRBV5-4, with TRBD1 matching 7 bases. V trimming: 4 bases; J trimming: 3 bases; junction bases outside the gene matches: 7. There are 15 residues in the CDR3. The germline V gene has CDR1 SGHNT and CDR2 YYREEE (reference sequence). CDR3 sequence: CASSPGQQIYNEQFF. As DNA, the CDR3 is TGTGCCAGCAGCCCGGGACAGCAGATCTACAATGAGCAGTTCTTC.

This rearrangement joins TRBV2 to TRBJ2-7; no reliable D call. CDR3 length: 13 residues. Looked up from germline, CDR1 is SNHLY and CDR2 is FYNNEI. Trimming pared 6 bases from V and 7 bases from J, leaving 16 bases between. The CDR3 bases are TGTGCCAGCAGCCCAGGAGAGGCTGGGGAGCAGTACTTC. Amino acid sequence: CASSPGEAGEQYF.

This rearrangement joins TRBV7-2 to TRBJ2-7; D uncertain. In germline, CDR1 is SGHTA, CDR2 FQGNSA. The CDR3 length is 12 residues. The ends were cut back, 1 base at V and 2 bases at J, with 3 bases in the middle. Written as DNA, the CDR3 is TGTGCCAGCAGCTTAGAGACCTACGAGCAGTACTTC. Protein product: CASSLETYEQYF. Full variable domain (rest looked up from reference TRBV7-2 and TRBJ2-7): GAGVSQSPSNKVTEKGKDVELRCDPISGHTALYWYRQSLGQGLEFLIYFQGNSAPDKSGLPSDRFSAERTGGSVSTLTIQRTQQEDSAVYLCASSLETYEQYFGPGTRLTVT.

J is TRBJ2-3 and V is TRBV6-1; TRBD2 is a possible D gene (6 bases). The CDR3 has 12 amino acids. V lost 7 bases to trimming and J lost 2 bases, with 7 bases between them. The germline CDR1 and CDR2 sequences are MNHNS and SASEGT. CDR3 coding DNA: TGTGCCAGCAAGGACTACACAGATACGCAGTATTTT. It is translated as CASKDYTDTQYF.

J is TRBJ1-5 and V is TRBV4-1, with a weak D call TRBD1 (6 bases). CDR3 length equals 17 residues. Trimming stripped 6 bases from V and 5 bases from J, with 23 bases between. CDR1 is MGHRA and CDR2 is YSYEKL in the germline V gene. The CDR3 nucleotides are TGCGCCAGCAGGGACGTTATAGGGGGGCCCGTGGATCAGCCCCAGCATTTT. Protein sequence: CASRDVIGGPVDQPQHF.

The chain combines TRBV27 with TRBJ2-3; tentatively, D is TRBD1 or TRBD2 (5 bases each). Trimming cost V 4 bases and J 6 bases, with 20 bases left between them. This CDR3 is 16 amino acids long. Germline values: CDR1 MNHEY, CDR2 SMNVEV (reference sequence). Written as DNA, the CDR3 is TGTGCCAGCAGTTCCGAGGGACGGGCCCTCTGGGATACGCAGTATTTT. Amino acid sequence: CASSSEGRALWDTQYF.

The CDR3 sequence: CASSEGTRQETQYF. The CDR3, as DNA: TGTGCCAGCAGTGAGGGGACTCGGCAAGAGACCCAGTACTTC. The chain has TRBV2 and TRBJ2-5; TRBD2 is a possible D gene (6 bases). Between the trimmed V and J ends, which lost 3 bases and 2 bases, there was a span of 10 bases. Germline V gene data show CDR1 as SNHLY and CDR2 as FYNNEI. The CDR3 spans 14 residues.

The chain couples TRBV19 to TRBJ1-1; D call uncertain. The CDR3 runs 14 residues. Germline V gives CDR1 LNHDA, CDR2 SQIVND (reference sequence). The V and J ends lost 7 bases and 0 bases respectively, with 12 bases between them. The CDR3 bases are TGTGCCAGTAAGGAGACAAACATGAACACTGAAGCTTTCTTT. Translation gives CASKETNMNTEAFF.

The chain has TRBV11-3 and TRBJ1-1, with D hard to call. The CDR3 consists of 12 residues. Germline V gene data show CDR1 as SGHNT and CDR2 as YENEEA. V lost 1 base to trimming and J lost 3 bases, with 3 bases between them. The CDR3 here is CASSLVDTEAFF. The CDR3 coding sequence is TGTGCCAGCAGCTTAGTGGACACTGAAGCTTTCTTT.

The chain employs TRBV5-4 and TRBJ2-3; 7 nucleotides align to TRBD1. Germline V lookup: CDR1 SGHNT, CDR2 YYREEE (reference sequence). The CDR3 runs 14 residues. J was trimmed by 1 base and V by 3 bases; bases with no gene match: 2. Here the CDR3 DNA reads TGTGCCAGCAGCTCCGGGACAGGCACAGATACGCAGTATTTT. This sequence encodes CASSSGTGTDTQYF.

The gene calls are TRBV12-1 and TRBJ1-1; no DNA check was done on the table's D call, TRBD1. TRBV12-1 counts as a pseudogene. The CDR3 contains 16 residues. CDR3 region: CASSKRQGFRDTEAFF. Here the CDR3 DNA reads TGTGCCAGCAGCAAAAGACAGGGGTTTAGGGACACTGAAGCTTTCTTT.

This chain links TRBV18 with TRBJ2-2; perhaps TRBD2 as D (5 bases). Germline V gives CDR1 KGHSH, CDR2 LQKENI. CDR3 length equals 13 residues. V gave up 3 bases and J gave up 6 bases, with 8 bases separating them. CDR3 sequence reads: CASSPLAPGELFF. The CDR3 coding sequence is TGTGCCAGCTCACCCCTAGCTCCCGGGGAGCTGTTTTTT.

This rearrangement joins TRBV4-2 to TRBJ1-2; D is unclear. The CDR3 totals 12 residues. Trimming shortened V by 0 bases and J by 1 base, and 0 bases separated the two germline ends. CDR1 is LGHNA, CDR2 YNFKEQ, per germline. The CDR3 DNA is TGTGCCAGCAGCCAAGATAACTATGGCTACACCTTC. Translated, it gives CASSQDNYGYTF.

The chain carries TRBV7-2 and TRBJ1-5; D remains unclear. Germline V gene lookup returns CDR1 SGHTA and CDR2 FQGNSA. The CDR3 runs to 14 residues. With 5 bases removed from V and 4 bases from J, the gap between germline ends came to 12 bases. For the CDR3, the DNA is TGTGCCAGCAGCCCCCTGGAAAGGAATCAGCCCCAGCATTTT. Protein sequence: CASSPLERNQPQHF.

This chain connects TRBV7-2 to TRBJ2-7; D is possibly TRBD1 (6 bases). This CDR3 contains 15 residues. V lost 3 bases and J 0 bases, leaving 12 bases between the germline ends. Germline CDR1 and CDR2: SGHTA and FQGNSA. The chain's CDR3 is CASSFRGIGSYEQYF. The DNA of the CDR3 is TGTGCCAGCAGCTTCAGGGGTATCGGCTCCTACGAGCAGTACTTC.

This chain joins TRBV19 and TRBJ2-2, with 8 bases lining up with TRBD1. The CDR3 loop spans 16 amino acids. CDR1 is LNHDA, CDR2 SQIVND, per germline (reference sequence). V shed 1 base, J shed 5 bases, and the junction held 6 bases outside the gene matches. The CDR3, as DNA: TGTGCCAGTAGTATAGGCGGACAGGGTAGAACCGGGGAGCTGTTTTTT. Translating it yields CASSIGGQGRTGELFF.

The CDR3 reads CASMGDLTYGYTF. CDR3 DNA: TGCGCCAGTATGGGGGACCTGACCTATGGCTACACCTTC. The chain links TRBV5-1 to TRBJ1-2, with D tentatively TRBD1 (5 bases). The CDR3 extends over 13 amino acids. Trimming pared 8 bases from V and 4 bases from J, leaving 15 bases between. The germline V gene has CDR1 SGHRS and CDR2 YFSETQ.